Presented here are 32 T cell receptor beta chains from one specimen sequenced in a study of beta chain features in type 1 diabetes. The sequenced template was cDNA made from the entire isolated RNA. The table came from immunoSEQ multiplex PCR; TCRdb's copy has only in-frame clones and leaves some out. Counted here are roughly 610,000 clones, around a sixth occurring once; the ten biggest clones make up around 0.095%. Sequencing was carried out using naive CD4+ T cells from blood. These TCRs come from a young man in good health.

There are a few counts of this clone. This chain links TRBV7-8 with TRBJ2-7; D ambiguous. V lost 3 bases and J lost 2, with 8 bases in between. The germline CDR1 and CDR2 sequences are SGHVS and FQNEAQ. The CDR3 consists of 13 residues. CDR3 sequence (DNA): TGTGCCAGCAGCTTCAGGAATCCCTACGAGCAGTACTTC. It encodes CASSFRNPYEQYF. The variable domain in full, with the rest retrieved from reference TRBV7-8 and TRBJ2-7, is GAGVSQSPRYKVAKRGQDVALRCDPISGHVSLFWYQQALGQGPEFLTYFQNEAQLDKSGLPSDRFFAERPEGSVSTLKIQRTQQEDSAVYLCASSFRNPYEQYFGPGTRLTVT.

This chain joins TRBV7-3 and TRBJ2-1, with D unresolved. V lost 4 bases, J lost 9 bases, and 13 bases lay in between. CDR3 size: 13 residues. Germline lookup yields CDR1 SGHTA and CDR2 FQGTGA. The CDR3 coding sequence is TGTGCCAGCAGCTCCCGTCCTCCAACTGAGCAGTTCTTC. Its translation: CASSSRPPTEQFF. Variable domain in full (rest from reference TRBV7-3 and TRBJ2-1): GAGVSQTPSNKVTEKGKYVELRCDPISGHTALYWYRQSLGQGPEFLIYFQGTGAADDSGLPNDRFFAVRPEGSVSTLKIQRTERGDSAVYLCASSSRPPTEQFFGPGTRLTVL.

This clone has just a few counts. The chain employs TRBV7-2 and TRBJ1-1; TRBD1 matches at 7 bases. The CDR3 is 15 residues long. Per the germline V gene, CDR1 is SGHTA and CDR2 is FQGNSA. The V gene end was trimmed by 1 base and the J gene end by 0 bases; junction bases not matched to a gene: 2. The CDR3 loop reads CASSLVGQLNTEAFF. The CDR3 region has the DNA TGTGCCAGCAGCTTAGTGGGACAGCTGAACACTGAAGCTTTCTTT.

The CDR3 sequence: CASSDYGLDNEQFF. Here the CDR3 DNA reads TGTGCCAGCAGCGACTATGGACTGGATAATGAGCAGTTCTTC. This chain connects TRBV7-2 to TRBJ2-1; tentatively, D is TRBD2 (5 bases). This CDR3 is 14 amino acids long. V lost 5 bases and J lost 7, with 15 bases in between. In germline, CDR1 is SGHTA, CDR2 FQGNSA.

This clone turned up a few times. V and J are TRBV9 and TRBJ2-1; D remains ambiguous. Looked up from germline, CDR1 is SGDLS and CDR2 is YYNGEE. V was trimmed by 0 bases and J by 3 bases, leaving 13 bases between them. The CDR3 totals 16 residues. The CDR3 reads CASSVAIAKSYNEQFF. The CDR3 region has the DNA TGTGCCAGCAGCGTAGCAATAGCCAAGAGCTACAATGAGCAGTTCTTC. Full variable domain (missing parts from reference TRBV9 and TRBJ2-1): DSGVTQTPKHLITATGQRVTLRCSPRSGDLSVYWYQQSLDQGLQFLIQYYNGEERAKGNILERFSAQQFPDLHSELNLSSLELGDSALYFCASSVAIAKSYNEQFFGPGTRLTVL.

The chain combines TRBV14 with TRBJ2-7; TRBD2 matches at 10 bases. V shed 4 bases, J shed 3 bases, and the junction held 6 bases outside the gene matches. CDR1 and CDR2 (germline): SGHDN, FVKESK. This CDR3 spans 15 amino acids. The CDR3 loop is CASSPIAGGDYEQYF. The CDR3 DNA reads as TGTGCCAGCAGCCCCATAGCGGGAGGAGACTACGAGCAGTACTTC.

This clone showed up just a few times. In nucleotides, the CDR3 is TGTGCCAGCAGCGTAAACGCAGATACGCAGTATTTT. Encoded protein: CASSVNADTQYF. The chain carries TRBV6-5 and TRBJ2-3; D is ambiguous. Trimming stripped 6 bases from V and 4 bases from J, with 8 bases between. CDR1 MNHEY and CDR2 SVGAGI come from the germline V gene. The CDR3 consists of 12 residues.

The table lists this clone with a few counts. The chain links TRBV6-6 to TRBJ1-2, with 8 bases fitting TRBD1. V was pared by 6 bases and J by 3 bases, with 0 bases of the junction left unmatched. Germline V gene lookup returns CDR1 MNHNY and CDR2 SVGAGI (reference sequence). There are 12 residues in the CDR3. The CDR3 reads CASRQGDYGYTF. CDR3 nucleotides: TGTGCCAGCAGACAGGGGGACTATGGCTACACCTTC.

The chain carries TRBV18 and TRBJ1-1, with 8 bases fitting TRBD1. This CDR3 has 16 residues. Germline V gene data show CDR1 as KGHSH and CDR2 as LQKENI. Unmatched junction bases numbered 12, after V lost 5 bases and J lost 4 bases. CDR3 nucleotides: TGTGCCAGCTCAACGGACAGGGTATCTATTGGCACTGAAGCTTTCTTT. Protein: CASSTDRVSIGTEAFF.

This clone showed up just a few times. This rearrangement joins TRBV29-1 to TRBJ1-2; TRBD1 aligns across 8 bases. The CDR3 runs to 12 residues. Per germline, CDR1 SQVTM and CDR2 ANQGSEA. V lost 7 bases and J lost 5; bases outside the gene matches: 6. The CDR3: CSGTGSGYGYTF. CDR3 in DNA: TGCAGCGGGACAGGGAGCGGATATGGCTACACCTTC.

The chain employs TRBV14 and TRBJ1-2; TRBD1 is a possible D gene (6 bases). Germline values: CDR1 SGHDN, CDR2 FVKESK. The CDR3 is made up of 15 amino acids. Trimming cost V 4 bases and J 5 bases, with 17 bases left between them. CDR3 sequence reads: CASSPGQFLGYGYTF. CDR3 in DNA: TGTGCCAGCAGCCCCGGACAGTTCCTAGGGTATGGCTACACCTTC.

This clone was seen only a few times. The rearrangement uses TRBV6-5 and TRBJ2-6, with D tentatively TRBD2 (6 bases). Germline V lookup: CDR1 MNHEY, CDR2 SVGAGI. CDR3 length equals 14 residues. V lost 6 bases and J lost 1, with 7 bases in between. The CDR3 DNA sequence: TGTGCCAGCAGAGGGAGGTCTGGGGCCAACGTCCTGACTTTC. Amino acids: CASRGRSGANVLTF.

The chain links TRBV2 to TRBJ1-5, with 7 bases that match TRBD1. The CDR3 runs 15 residues. Germline values: CDR1 SNHLY, CDR2 FYNNEI. V gave up 7 bases and J gave up 2 bases; unmatched junction bases: 8. The CDR3 DNA reads as TGTGCCAGCACCCCCGACAGGGTTGGCAATCAGCCCCAGCATTTT. This sequence encodes CASTPDRVGNQPQHF.

This clone was seen a few times. The chain couples TRBV28 to TRBJ2-3; 10 nucleotides agree with TRBD2. V was pared by 3 bases and J by 6 bases, with 9 bases of the junction left unmatched. CDR3 length: 16 residues. Per germline, CDR1 MDHEN and CDR2 SYDVKM. In DNA form, the CDR3 reads TGTGCCAGCAGTTTGATTCCTAGCGGGAGTGGGGATACGCAGTATTTT. Its translation is CASSLIPSGSGDTQYF.

The chain joins TRBV7-2 to TRBJ1-3, with TRBD1 as a possible D gene (5 bases). The length of the CDR3 is 15 residues. The germline V gene encodes CDR1 SGHTA and CDR2 FQGNSA. The V and J ends lost 5 bases and 0 bases respectively, with 11 bases between them. The CDR3 region has the DNA TGTGCCAGCAGCCTACGGGGCAGCTCTGGAAACACCATATATTTT. Protein product: CASSLRGSSGNTIYF.

The chain combines TRBV9 with TRBJ1-3; D uncertain. This CDR3 is 16 amino acids long. V lost 0 bases and J lost 1, with 11 bases in between. The V gene's germline CDR1 is SGDLS and CDR2 YYNGEE. CDR3 protein: CASSVAGQVSGNTIYF. Written as DNA, the CDR3 is TGTGCCAGCAGCGTAGCTGGGCAGGTGTCTGGAAACACCATATATTTT.

V usage is TRBV9 and J usage is TRBJ2-4, with a weak D call TRBD1 (5 bases). Germline lookup yields CDR1 SGDLS and CDR2 YYNGEE. The CDR3 contains 16 residues. Trimming left V 4 bases short and J 1 base short, with 15 bases between. The CDR3 reads CASSSSLDSAKNIQYF. CDR3 DNA: TGTGCCAGCAGCTCCAGCCTAGACAGTGCCAAAAACATTCAGTACTTC. Filled out from reference TRBV9 and TRBJ2-4, the complete variable domain reads DSGVTQTPKHLITATGQRVTLRCSPRSGDLSVYWYQQSLDQGLQFLIQYYNGEERAKGNILERFSAQQFPDLHSELNLSSLELGDSALYFCASSSSLDSAKNIQYFGAGTRLSVL.

This clone was found a few times. The chain has TRBV6-6 and TRBJ2-1, with 11 bases matching TRBD1. The CDR3 sequence is 14 residues long. CDR1 is MNHNY, CDR2 SVGAGI, per germline (reference sequence). V shed 5 bases, J shed 7 bases, and the junction held 4 bases outside the gene matches. The CDR3 loop is CASSRTGGRNEQFF. The CDR3 DNA follows: TGTGCCAGCAGTCGGACAGGGGGCCGGAATGAGCAGTTCTTC.

The DNA for the CDR3 is TGTGCCAGCAGCCCGGGACTAGCGGGAGTGGGCTACAATGAGCAGTTCTTC. Amino acid sequence: CASSPGLAGVGYNEQFF. V is TRBV21-1 and J is TRBJ2-1; the table assigns TRBD2, which was not confirmed against the DNA. TRBV21-1 is recorded as a pseudogene. CDR3 size: 17 residues.

About this clone itself: Other DNA sequences in the same sample also yield this CDR3. This sequence joins TRBV7-2 and TRBJ2-7; 9 bases agree with TRBD2. Germline CDR1 is SGHTA and CDR2 is FQGNSA. The CDR3 is 15 amino acids. V trimming: 5 bases; J trimming: 4 bases; junction bases outside the gene matches: 9. CDR3 sequence reads: CASSPLAGGPYEQYF. Written as DNA, the CDR3 is TGTGCCAGCAGCCCCCTCGCGGGAGGGCCTTACGAGCAGTACTTC.

The rearrangement uses TRBV9 and TRBJ2-4, with a tentative D call TRBD2 (6 bases). Trimming removed 0 bases from V and 7 bases from J, with 11 bases in between. Germline V gives CDR1 SGDLS, CDR2 YYNGEE. CDR3 length: 14 amino acids. CDR3 residues: CASSVEGLGNIQYF. The DNA of the CDR3 is TGTGCCAGCAGCGTAGAGGGACTTGGGAACATTCAGTACTTC.

This clone was seen only a few times. Other DNA sequences in this specimen translate into the identical CDR3. The genes are TRBV5-1 and TRBJ2-2; D is unresolved. This CDR3 comprises 12 residues. Trimming removed 4 bases at V and 1 base at J, with 2 bases between. CDR1 and CDR2 from the germline V gene are SGHRS and YFSETQ. The CDR3 region is CASSLNTGELFF. The CDR3 coding sequence is TGCGCCAGCAGCCTGAACACCGGGGAGCTGTTTTTT.

The V gene is TRBV6-5, the J gene TRBJ2-4, with no clear D. CDR3 size: 14 residues. Trimming took off 6 bases at V and 0 bases at J, with 9 bases between the two ends. CDR1 and CDR2 (germline): MNHEY, SVGAGI. CDR3 nucleotide sequence: TGTGCCAGCAGCCTGACATTAGCCAAAAACATTCAGTACTTC. Residues: CASSLTLAKNIQYF.

This chain connects TRBV4-3 to TRBJ2-4; D might be TRBD1 (6 bases). V lost 4 bases, J lost 5 bases, and 12 bases lay in between. The CDR3 consists of 14 residues. Germline V lookup: CDR1 LGHNA, CDR2 YSLEER. CDR3 loop: CASSPQQGENIQYF. The CDR3 bases are TGCGCCAGCAGCCCTCAACAGGGAGAAAACATTCAGTACTTC.

V and J are TRBV6-6 and TRBJ2-1; tentative D call: TRBD1 (6 bases). The V gene's germline CDR1 is MNHNY and CDR2 SVGAGI (reference sequence). CDR3 length: 13 residues. The V end was cut by 8 bases, the J end by 7 bases, with 15 bases between. The CDR3 loop is CASRTAPQNEQFF. The CDR3 DNA reads TGTGCCAGCCGGACAGCCCCCCAGAATGAGCAGTTCTTC.

This clone was counted only a few times. V is TRBV28 and J is TRBJ2-1, with a tentative D call TRBD1 (6 bases). The CDR3 extends over 13 amino acids. Germline assignment: CDR1 MDHEN and CDR2 SYDVKM. The germline V and J ends were trimmed by 6 bases and 6 bases, with 12 bases remaining between them. Here the CDR3 DNA reads TGTGCCAGCAGGACCGGACAGATCAATGAGCAGTTCTTC. This encodes CASRTGQINEQFF.

This rearrangement joins TRBV14 to TRBJ1-2, with D possibly being TRBD1 (5 bases). The V gene's germline CDR1 is SGHDN and CDR2 FVKESK. V shed 4 bases and J shed 0 bases, with 15 bases lying between them. This CDR3 has 16 amino acids. The CDR3 region has the DNA TGTGCCAGCAGCCCTAGGAGGGGTTTTGCTAACTATGGCTACACCTTC. Amino acid sequence: CASSPRRGFANYGYTF. Variable domain in full (rest from reference TRBV14 and TRBJ1-2): EAGVTQFPSHSVIEKGQTVTLRCDPISGHDNLYWYRRVMGKEIKFLLHFVKESKQDESGMPNNRFLAERTGGTYSTLKVQPAELEDSGVYFCASSPRRGFANYGYTFGSGTRLTVV.

The CDR3 here is CASSYKVSYEQYF. CDR3 coding DNA: TGTGCCAGCAGTTACAAGGTCTCCTACGAGCAGTACTTC. The V and J genes are TRBV6-5 and TRBJ2-7; D is unclear. The CDR3 is 13 amino acids. Trimming stripped 2 bases from V and 0 bases from J, with 5 bases between. CDR1 MNHEY and CDR2 SVGAGI come from the germline V gene.

CDR3 sequence reads: CASSFQGSIGNQPQHF. DNA of the CDR3: TGTGCCAGCAGCTTCCAGGGAAGTATAGGCAATCAGCCCCAGCATTTT. The genes are TRBV5-8 and TRBJ1-5; tentative D call: TRBD1 (5 bases). Germline CDR1 SGHTS, CDR2 YDEGEE. This CDR3 comprises 16 residues. Between the trimmed V and J ends, which lost 2 bases and 2 bases, there was a span of 14 bases.

The chain recombines TRBV2 with TRBJ1-2; D unclear. The germline V and J ends were trimmed by 7 bases and 6 bases, with 12 bases remaining between them. The CDR3 is 12 residues long. In germline, CDR1 is SNHLY, CDR2 FYNNEI. The DNA for the CDR3 is TGTGCCAGCACCCGGACCGTTAATGGCTACACCTTC. Translating it yields CASTRTVNGYTF. The full variable domain, in which reference TRBV2 and TRBJ1-2 provide the parts outside the CDR3, is EPEVTQTPSHQVTQMGQEVILRCVPISNHLYFYWYRQILGQKVEFLVSFYNNEISEKSEIFDDQFSVERPDGSNFTLKIRSTKLEDSAMYFCASTRTVNGYTFGSGTRLTVV.

This clone was seen a handful of times. The chain has TRBV4-1 and TRBJ2-1; D possibly corresponds to TRBD1 (5 bases). CDR1 is MGHRA and CDR2 is YSYEKL in the germline V gene. The CDR3 sequence is 12 residues long. Trimming shortened V by 1 base and J by 15 bases, and 13 bases separated the two germline ends. In DNA form, the CDR3 reads TGCGCCAGCAGCCAAGTTGGGGCCAAGCGGTTCTTC. Translation: CASSQVGAKRFF.

CDR3 sequence: CASKYDRQGNYGYTF. The CDR3 nucleotides are TGTGCCAGCAAGTACGACCGACAGGGTAACTATGGCTACACCTTC. V usage is TRBV6-5 and J usage is TRBJ1-2, with 7 bases aligning to TRBD1. The CDR3 is 15 amino acids. Germline V gene sequence: CDR1 MNHEY, CDR2 SVGAGI. V trimming: 7 bases; J trimming: 1 base; junction bases outside the gene matches: 9.